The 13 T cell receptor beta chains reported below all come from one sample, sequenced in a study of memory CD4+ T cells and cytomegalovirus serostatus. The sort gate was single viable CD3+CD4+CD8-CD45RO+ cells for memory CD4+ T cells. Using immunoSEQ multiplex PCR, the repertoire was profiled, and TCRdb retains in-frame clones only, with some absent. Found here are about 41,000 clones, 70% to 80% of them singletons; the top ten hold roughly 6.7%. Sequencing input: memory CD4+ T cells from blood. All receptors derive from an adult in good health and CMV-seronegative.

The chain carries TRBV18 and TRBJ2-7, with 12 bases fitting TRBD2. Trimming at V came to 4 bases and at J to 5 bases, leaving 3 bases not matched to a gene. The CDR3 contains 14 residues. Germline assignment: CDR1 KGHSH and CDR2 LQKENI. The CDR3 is CASSRLAGVDEQYF. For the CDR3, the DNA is TGTGCCAGCTCACGACTAGCGGGAGTCGACGAGCAGTACTTC.

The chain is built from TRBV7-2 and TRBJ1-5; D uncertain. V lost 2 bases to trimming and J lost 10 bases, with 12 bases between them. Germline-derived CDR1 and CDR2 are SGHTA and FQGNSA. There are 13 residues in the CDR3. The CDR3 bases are TGTGCCAGCAGCTTATCCCCTCGGCAACCCCAGCATTTT. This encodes CASSLSPRQPQHF.

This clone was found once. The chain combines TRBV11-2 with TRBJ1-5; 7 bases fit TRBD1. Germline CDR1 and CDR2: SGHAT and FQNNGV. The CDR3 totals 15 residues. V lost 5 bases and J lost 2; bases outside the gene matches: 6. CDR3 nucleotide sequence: TGTGCCAGCAGCGGGCAGGGGGGCGGCAATCAGCCCCAGCATTTT. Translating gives CASSGQGGGNQPQHF.

Here the CDR3 DNA reads TGCGCCAGCAGCCCACAGGGGTCATCCACAGATACGCAGTATTTT. Protein: CASSPQGSSTDTQYF. The rearrangement uses TRBV5-1 and TRBJ2-3; 7 bases agree with TRBD1. The V and J ends lost 4 bases and 2 bases, in that order; junction bases with no gene match: 7. The CDR3 extends over 15 amino acids. Germline lookup yields CDR1 SGHRS and CDR2 YFSETQ.

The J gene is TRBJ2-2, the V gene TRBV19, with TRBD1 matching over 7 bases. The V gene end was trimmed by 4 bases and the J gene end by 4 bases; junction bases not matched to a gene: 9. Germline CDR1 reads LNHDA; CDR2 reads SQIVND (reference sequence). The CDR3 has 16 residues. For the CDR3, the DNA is TGTGCCAGTAGTAACCCGGGACAGAGATCCACCGGGGAGCTGTTTTTT. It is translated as CASSNPGQRSTGELFF.

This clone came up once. The CDR3 nucleotides read TGTGCCAGCAGCTTATCAATGGGACAGGGGGCGAGGACTGAAGCTTTCTTT. Its protein product is CASSLSMGQGARTEAFF. This chain joins TRBV7-2 and TRBJ1-1; 12 nucleotides align to TRBD1. Losses at the gene ends were 2 bases for V and 5 bases for J; bases not matched to a gene: 9. This CDR3 spans 17 amino acids. The V gene's germline CDR1 is SGHTA and CDR2 FQGNSA.

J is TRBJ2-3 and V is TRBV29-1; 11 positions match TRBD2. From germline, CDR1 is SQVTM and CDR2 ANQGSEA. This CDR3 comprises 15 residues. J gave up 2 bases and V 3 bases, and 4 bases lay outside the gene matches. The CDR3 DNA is TGCAGCGTTGACGGACTAGCGGGTAACACAGATACGCAGTATTTT. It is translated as CSVDGLAGNTDTQYF.

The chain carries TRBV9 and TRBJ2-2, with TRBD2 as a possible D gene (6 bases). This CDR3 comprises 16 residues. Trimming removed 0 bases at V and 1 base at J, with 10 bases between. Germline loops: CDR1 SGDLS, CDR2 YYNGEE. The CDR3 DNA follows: TGTGCCAGCAGCGTAGCCTCTAGCGAGAACACCGGGGAGCTGTTTTTT. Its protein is CASSVASSENTGELFF.

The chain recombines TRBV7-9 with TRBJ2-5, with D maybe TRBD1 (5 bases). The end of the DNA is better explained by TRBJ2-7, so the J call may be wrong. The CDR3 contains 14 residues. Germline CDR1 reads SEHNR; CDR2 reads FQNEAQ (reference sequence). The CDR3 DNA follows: TGTGCCAGCAGCTTAGCGGGGCCAGTCTACGAGCAGTACTTC. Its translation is CASSLAGPVYEQYF.

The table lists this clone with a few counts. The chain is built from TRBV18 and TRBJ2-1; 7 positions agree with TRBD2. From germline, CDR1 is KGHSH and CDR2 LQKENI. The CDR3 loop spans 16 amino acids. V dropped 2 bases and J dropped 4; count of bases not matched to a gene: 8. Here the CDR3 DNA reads TGTGCCAGCTCACCAGCGATCCTAGCGGCATACAATGAGCAGTTCTTC. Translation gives CASSPAILAAYNEQFF.

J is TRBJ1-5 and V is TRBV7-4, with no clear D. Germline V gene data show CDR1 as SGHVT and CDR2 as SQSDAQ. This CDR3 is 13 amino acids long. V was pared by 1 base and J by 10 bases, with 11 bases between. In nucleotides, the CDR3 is TGTGCCAGCAGCTTAGTTCGGGGTAATCCCCAGCATTTT. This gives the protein CASSLVRGNPQHF.

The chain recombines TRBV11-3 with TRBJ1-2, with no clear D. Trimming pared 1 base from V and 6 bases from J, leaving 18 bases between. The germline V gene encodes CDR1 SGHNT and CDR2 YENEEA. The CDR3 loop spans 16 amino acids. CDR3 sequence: CASSLALRQLDDGYTF. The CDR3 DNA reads TGTGCCAGCAGCTTAGCTTTGCGGCAGCTTGACGATGGCTACACCTTC.

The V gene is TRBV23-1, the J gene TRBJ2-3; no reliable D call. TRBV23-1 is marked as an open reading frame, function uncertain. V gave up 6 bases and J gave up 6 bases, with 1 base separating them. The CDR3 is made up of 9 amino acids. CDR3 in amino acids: CASRDTQYF. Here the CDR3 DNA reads TGCGCCAGCAGGGATACGCAGTATTTT.